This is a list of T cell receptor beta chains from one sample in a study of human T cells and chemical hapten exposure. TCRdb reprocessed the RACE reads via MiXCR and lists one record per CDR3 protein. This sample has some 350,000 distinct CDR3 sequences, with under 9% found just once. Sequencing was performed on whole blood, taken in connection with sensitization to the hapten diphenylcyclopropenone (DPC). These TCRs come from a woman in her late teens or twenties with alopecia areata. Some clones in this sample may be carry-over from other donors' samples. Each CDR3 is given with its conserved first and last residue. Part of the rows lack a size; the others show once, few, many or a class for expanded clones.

cdr3_aa: CASSFDGLSSYNEQFF
v_call: TRBV5-6
clone_size: few

cdr3_aa: CASSGADEFGNTIYF
v_call: TRBV7-9
clone_size: NA

cdr3_aa: CASSRTGSSPLHF
v_call: TRBV7-9
clone_size: few

cdr3_aa: CASSLMMADTQYF
v_call: TRBV11-1
clone_size: NA

cdr3_aa: CASSGDHTDTQYF
v_call: TRBV6-1
clone_size: many

cdr3_aa: CASRPREVWVRTQYF
v_call: TRBV6-2/TRBV6-3
clone_size: NA

cdr3_aa: CASSLYLLRGADNEQFF
v_call: TRBV5-5
clone_size: NA

cdr3_aa: CASSSGVSPLHF
v_call: TRBV6-2/TRBV6-3
clone_size: few

cdr3_aa: CASSQDRGWTNTEAFF
v_call: TRBV27
clone_size: NA

cdr3_aa: CASSLFSEQGGEQYF
v_call: TRBV12-3/TRBV12-4
clone_size: many

cdr3_aa: CSVTPGGARGDYGYTF
v_call: TRBV29-1
clone_size: many

cdr3_aa: CASSLEAVNTEAFF
v_call: TRBV5-1
clone_size: many

cdr3_aa: CASSARDRLYEQYF
v_call: TRBV5-1
clone_size: NA

cdr3_aa: CASSLERSSYNEQFF
v_call: TRBV7-2
clone_size: NA

cdr3_aa: CASNGGGGGNQPQHF
v_call: TRBV2
clone_size: NA

cdr3_aa: CASSLDKGAGSPLHF
v_call: TRBV5-1
clone_size: NA

cdr3_aa: CASSGDRNSPLHF
v_call: TRBV5-8
clone_size: few

cdr3_aa: CSATSQETQYF
v_call: TRBV20-1
clone_size: NA

cdr3_aa: CASSSFVGNQETQYF
v_call: TRBV12-3/TRBV12-4
clone_size: few

cdr3_aa: CSVETGQGYPEQYF
v_call: TRBV29-1
clone_size: few

cdr3_aa: CASSRRNVYEQYF
v_call: TRBV6-5
clone_size: few

cdr3_aa: CASSVVSQPQHF
v_call: TRBV2
clone_size: few

cdr3_aa: CASNTGTSAFPGELFF
v_call: TRBV6-2/TRBV6-3
clone_size: few

cdr3_aa: CASRYTTDTQYF
v_call: TRBV12-3/TRBV12-4
clone_size: NA

cdr3_aa: CSVVDRVDTEAFF
v_call: TRBV20-1
clone_size: NA

cdr3_aa: CASSPGTATGNTIYF
v_call: TRBV4-3
clone_size: few

cdr3_aa: CASSSLESSTDTQYF
v_call: TRBV12-3/TRBV12-4
clone_size: many

cdr3_aa: CASSQDVPPETQYF
v_call: TRBV4-3
clone_size: few

cdr3_aa: CASSRQRGAGGTDTQYF
v_call: TRBV4-1
clone_size: many